The entry that follows covers one T cell receptor (beta chain) sequence. What it binds is not known. This specimen comes from a study of response to subunit inactivated influenza vaccine. CDR1 and CDR2 from the germline V gene are DFQATT and SNEGSKA (reference sequence). The CDR3 sequence is 16 residues long. The germline V and J ends were trimmed by 6 bases and 4 bases, with 23 bases remaining between them. TCRdb used MiXCR to reprocess the RT-PCR reads, holding one entry per CDR3 protein. The profile covers 800,000 or so distinct CDR3 sequences, with 21% appearing a single time and roughly 10% taken by the ten largest. The study's findings and limits: It was suggested by the authors that few new T cells are recruited by each seasonal influenza vaccination.

The clonotype comes from a man aged 50 to 59 who received an inactivated influenza vaccine. Here the sequenced sample was PBMCs from blood, taken roughly 5 days after vaccination. The chain is built from TRBV20-1 and TRBJ2-3, with D maybe TRBD1 (5 bases). The CDR3 loop is CSAPKGPGIGADTQYF. The CDR3 DNA reads as TGCAGTGCCCCAAAGGGTCCAGGGATCGGAGCAGATACGCAGTATTTT.